The rows below give T cell receptor beta chains drawn from one sample of a study of T cell changes during pregnancy in multiple sclerosis. TCRdb keeps only in-frame clones here, not all; method: immunoSEQ multiplex PCR. Of 30,000 to 45,000 clones in the sample, 85% to 95% were seen once. Sequenced material: CD4+ T cells from peripheral blood mononuclear cells, taken after pregnancy. These receptors originate from a female donor in good health, enrolled as a control in a pregnancy study. CDR3s include the opening cysteine and the closing phenylalanine or tryptophan. D genes are given only for firm matches.

V	D	J	CDR3
TRBV27	-	TRBJ1-2	CASRPNRESRGYTF
TRBV6-1	-	TRBJ2-7	CASRQGRSYEQYF
TRBV5-5	-	TRBJ1-3	CASSLVAERGNTIYF
TRBV19	TRBD1	TRBJ2-2	CASSIFLGQSPSTGELFF
TRBV14	TRBD1	TRBJ1-1	CASSQRRDRGETNTEAFF
TRBV6-6	-	TRBJ2-7	CASSYGQYYEQYF
TRBV25-1	TRBD2	TRBJ2-3	CASAGLATDTQYF
TRBV7-2	TRBD1	TRBJ2-2	CASSRDRVGELFF
TRBV11-3	-	TRBJ1-2	CASSLAGSPYGYTF
TRBV5-4	TRBD1	TRBJ1-2	CASSPTGDYGYTF
TRBV6-7	TRBD2	TRBJ2-4	CASSILIPSGGPIAKNIQYF
TRBV19	TRBD1	TRBJ1-3	CASSIPGSDRSGNTIYF
TRBV5-1	TRBD1	TRBJ1-6	CASSSGQGQNSPLHF
TRBV30	-	TRBJ1-4	CAWSVGGATNEKLFF
TRBV14	TRBD1	TRBJ2-1	CASSLRLGRGSYNEQFF
TRBV5-1	-	TRBJ2-1	CASSFNIASGGTHNEQFF
TRBV27	-	TRBJ1-2	CASSPRDKHYGYTF
TRBV5-1	-	TRBJ1-4	CASSPLTGTNEKLFF
TRBV27	TRBD2	TRBJ2-2	CASSSKRGTNTGELFF
TRBV30	TRBD1	TRBJ1-1	CAWSVGQGRPEAFF
TRBV6-6	-	TRBJ1-1	CASSYPTERTEAFF
TRBV9	TRBD2	TRBJ2-3	CASSSGGARDTQYF
TRBV6-5	-	TRBJ2-1	CASSYGALTSFNEQFF
TRBV19	-	TRBJ1-2	CASSDQGYGYTF
TRBV19	-	TRBJ2-4	CASTDGLAKNIQYF
TRBV5-1	-	TRBJ2-5	CASSPRRPGMETQYF
TRBV5-1	-	TRBJ1-2	CASSSTPQGFDGYTF
TRBV6-5	-	TRBJ2-3	CASSRDWERTDTQYF